The 8 T cell receptor beta chains in this list originate from one sample, sequenced in a study of control samples from healthy donors and cancer patients. Profiling relied on immunoSEQ multiplex PCR, and the TCRdb table lists in-frame clones only, not all of them. The table shows some 200,000 clones, with 85% to 95% occurring only once. Specimen: blood. The receptor source for this set is a man aged 18 to 29 in good health.

This clone was counted between two and nine times. CDR3 residues: CASSYSALEAETQYF. The CDR3 region has the DNA TGTGCCAGCAGTTACTCGGCCCTGGAGGCAGAGACCCAGTACTTC. J is TRBJ2-5 and V is TRBV6-5, with D possibly being TRBD2 (5 bases). Germline assignment: CDR1 MNHEY and CDR2 SVGAGI. V lost 0 bases to trimming and J lost 4 bases, with 12 bases between them. The CDR3 spans 15 residues.

The CDR3 protein is CASSILGGQNQPQHF. The CDR3 DNA is TGTGCCAGTAGTATATTGGGGGGCCAGAATCAGCCCCAGCATTTT. This sequence joins TRBV19 and TRBJ1-5; D may be TRBD1 (6 bases). V lost 2 bases and J lost 4, with 12 bases in between. Germline V gene data show CDR1 as LNHDA and CDR2 as SQIVND (reference sequence). The CDR3 has 15 residues.

Concerning this clone: This sample includes further DNA sequences coding for the same CDR3. The chain has TRBV9 and TRBJ1-6; D gene ambiguous. Trimming removed 0 bases at V and 6 bases at J, with 10 bases between. There are 15 residues in the CDR3. Per the germline V gene, CDR1 is SGDLS and CDR2 is YYNGEE. The CDR3 reads CASSVGGGSNSPLHF. The DNA for the CDR3 is TGTGCCAGCAGCGTAGGAGGTGGGAGTAATTCACCCCTCCACTTT.

With regard to this clone: Other DNA sequences in the same sample also yield this CDR3. The chain has TRBV18 and TRBJ1-4; D is uncertain. Germline CDR1 is KGHSH and CDR2 is LQKENI. The CDR3 length is 15 residues. With 1 base removed from V and 3 bases from J, the gap between germline ends came to 9 bases. Here the CDR3 reads CASSPQSAANEKLFF. The CDR3 region has the DNA TGTGCCAGCTCACCACAGTCGGCAGCTAATGAAAAACTGTTTTTT.

The gene calls are TRBV6-5 and TRBJ2-7; D is ambiguous. Trimming cost V 5 bases and J 4 bases, with 12 bases left between them. Germline values: CDR1 MNHEY, CDR2 SVGAGI. The CDR3 loop spans 13 amino acids. CDR3 loop: CASSPTGQYEQYF. CDR3 DNA sequence: TGTGCCAGCAGTCCCACGGGTCAGTACGAGCAGTACTTC.

The chain recombines TRBV7-8 with TRBJ2-3; D might be TRBD1 (5 bases). Trimming removed 5 bases from V and 2 bases from J, with 17 bases in between. The CDR3 has 16 amino acids. In germline, CDR1 is SGHVS, CDR2 FQNEAQ. The CDR3 DNA follows: TGTGCCAGCAGCCCGTTGGAAGGGGCCTACACAGATACGCAGTATTTT. This codes for CASSPLEGAYTDTQYF.

This chain links TRBV5-1 with TRBJ1-1; D is perhaps TRBD1 (5 bases). This CDR3 has 14 amino acids. The germline V gene encodes CDR1 SGHRS and CDR2 YFSETQ. The ends were cut back, 3 bases at V and 4 bases at J, with 13 bases in the middle. The CDR3 nucleotides read TGCGCCAGCAGCTGGGGACCGCTGGGCACTGAAGCTTTCTTT. Its translation is CASSWGPLGTEAFF.

This chain joins TRBV29-1 and TRBJ1-4; D not certain. Germline CDR1 and CDR2: SQVTM and ANQGSEA. V was clipped by 7 bases and J by 7 bases, with 19 bases between them. The length of the CDR3 is 14 residues. CDR3 sequence reads: CSAFYGVSGEKLFF. CDR3 DNA sequence: TGCAGCGCCTTTTACGGGGTCAGCGGTGAAAAACTGTTTTTT.